The 26 T cell receptor beta chains below come from one sample, sequenced in a study of T cells in Graves' hyperthyroidism and ophthalmopathy. TCR beta CDR3 regions were amplified from RNA. The HTBI set primed first-round TCR CDR3 RT-PCR. TCRdb itself ran the multiplex PCR reads through MiXCR, one entry per CDR3 protein. The data show about 400,000 distinct CDR3 sequences, with approximately 15% seen just once and over 7.5% held by the top ten. Sequenced: blood. The receptors were sampled from a young woman with Graves' hyperthyroidism.

The CDR3 bases are TGCAGTGCTAGAGGGGGACAGGGGAGGGCTCAGCCCCAGCATTTT. Encoded protein: CSARGGQGRAQPQHF. V and J are TRBV20-1 and TRBJ1-5; 10 bases are a match to TRBD1. Per the germline V gene, CDR1 is DFQATT and CDR2 is SNEGSKA (reference sequence). The CDR3 contains 15 residues. Losses at the gene ends were 1 base for V and 6 bases for J; bases not matched to a gene: 6.

The sample holds many counts of this clonotype. The gene calls are TRBV6-1 and TRBJ2-1, with 9 bases fitting TRBD2. This CDR3 contains 16 residues. Germline values: CDR1 MNHNS, CDR2 SASEGT. V lost 6 bases, J lost 3 bases, and 9 bases stayed unmatched. The CDR3 loop is CASSQSSSGVYNEQFF. In nucleotides, the CDR3 is TGTGCCAGCAGCCAATCTTCTAGCGGGGTCTACAATGAGCAGTTCTTC.

This clonotype has ten or more counts. The chain couples TRBV19 to TRBJ1-1; D unresolved. Germline V lookup: CDR1 LNHDA, CDR2 SQIVND (reference sequence). Between the trimmed V and J ends, which lost 6 bases and 0 bases, there was a span of 17 bases. The CDR3 is made up of 16 amino acids. CDR3: CASSHEAVYMNTEAFF. In nucleotides, the CDR3 is TGTGCCAGTAGCCATGAAGCCGTCTACATGAACACTGAAGCTTTCTTT. The full variable domain, its missing parts supplied by reference TRBV19 and TRBJ1-1, is DGGITQSPKYLFRKEGQNVTLSCEQNLNHDAMYWYRQDPGQGLRLIYYSQIVNDFQKGDIAEGYSVSREKKESFPLTVTSAQKNPTAFYLCASSHEAVYMNTEAFFGQGTRLTVV.

This clonotype was counted ten times or more. The rearrangement joins TRBV5-1 to TRBJ2-1, with TRBD2 matching over 8 bases. Germline CDR1 SGHRS, CDR2 YFSETQ. The CDR3 length is 17 residues. V was pared by 0 bases and J by 5 bases, with 10 bases of the junction left unmatched. CDR3 loop: CASSLASLGLGDNEQFF. In DNA, the CDR3 is TGCGCCAGCAGCTTGGCCTCCCTGGGACTAGGGGACAATGAGCAGTTCTTC.

This clonotype was seen at least ten times. The chain uses TRBV20-1 and TRBJ1-5; no clear D gene. This CDR3 spans 15 amino acids. Trimming stripped 4 bases from V and 3 bases from J, with 16 bases between. From germline, CDR1 is DFQATT and CDR2 SNEGSKA (reference sequence). The CDR3, as DNA: TGCAGTGCTATGCGGGGAGTGGATTTCAATCAGCCCCAGCATTTT. Residues: CSAMRGVDFNQPQHF.

This chain uses TRBV5-5 with TRBJ1-6; 7 nucleotides line up with TRBD1. Germline V gene data show CDR1 as SGHKS and CDR2 as YYEKEE (reference sequence). CDR3 length: 16 amino acids. Trimming removed 3 bases from V and 8 bases from J; junction bases left unmatched: 11. The CDR3 loop reads CASSSRNRGWDSPLHF. CDR3 sequence (DNA): TGTGCCAGCAGCTCCCGGAACAGGGGATGGGATTCACCCCTCCACTTT.

The chain links TRBV6-1 to TRBJ2-5, with 7 bases matching TRBD1. The CDR3 has 14 residues. Unmatched junction bases numbered 5, after V lost 5 bases and J lost 2 bases. Germline V gene data show CDR1 as MNHNS and CDR2 as SASEGT. DNA of the CDR3: TGTGCCAGCAGTTGGGGACAGATTCAAGAGACCCAGTACTTC. The encoded protein is CASSWGQIQETQYF.

The chain combines TRBV7-9 with TRBJ1-6; D ambiguous. The CDR3 runs to 15 residues. Trimming removed 1 base at V and 9 bases at J, with 13 bases between. CDR1 and CDR2 (germline): SEHNR, FQNEAQ (reference sequence). In nucleotides, the CDR3 is TGTGCCAGCAGCTTAGGCGACTTAATAGGTTCACCCCTCCACTTT. Protein: CASSLGDLIGSPLHF.

This clonotype was counted many times. J is TRBJ1-4 and V is TRBV10-2, with TRBD1 as a possible D gene (5 bases). The CDR3 covers 18 residues. Germline CDR1 reads WSHSY; CDR2 reads SAAADI. V gave up 3 bases and J gave up 10 bases, with 27 bases separating them. DNA for the CDR3: TGCGCCAGCAGTGAATCGAGACAGTGGGGGACCTCATCGGGAAAACTGTTTTTT. Protein sequence: CASSESRQWGTSSGKLFF.

This clonotype was counted many times. The rearrangement joins TRBV7-8 to TRBJ1-1, with 7 bases that match TRBD1. This CDR3 has 13 residues. CDR1 and CDR2 from the germline V gene are SGHVS and FQNEAQ. The V and J ends lost 5 bases and 5 bases, in that order; junction bases with no gene match: 5. The DNA for the CDR3 is TGTGCCAGCAGCATAGGGACAGAAACTGAAGCTTTCTTT. This codes for CASSIGTETEAFF.

This clonotype occurred a few times. The chain carries TRBV20-1 and TRBJ2-1, with D perhaps TRBD1 or TRBD2 (6 bases each). Per the germline V gene, CDR1 is DFQATT and CDR2 is SNEGSKA (reference sequence). Trimming cost V 5 bases and J 1 base, with 15 bases left between them. This CDR3 spans 15 amino acids. The CDR3 region is CSAGGPTQSYNEQFF. The CDR3 DNA reads TGCAGTGCTGGGGGGCCCACCCAATCCTACAATGAGCAGTTCTTC.

J is TRBJ2-5 and V is TRBV2; 9 bases fit TRBD2. Trimming cost V 8 bases and J 7 bases; bases outside gene matches: 11. From germline, CDR1 is SNHLY and CDR2 FYNNEI. The CDR3 covers 14 residues. The CDR3 bases are TGTGCCAGCGGATTAGCGGGGGCGGGGGGGACCCAGTACTTC. This translates into CASGLAGAGGTQYF.

There are a few counts of this clonotype. A much larger clone sits a single nucleotide away, making a read error possible. The chain employs TRBV12-3 or TRBV12-4 and TRBJ2-1; D may be TRBD1 (5 bases). The CDR3 consists of 15 residues. The CDR3: CVSSFRRAGGDEQFF. The CDR3 nucleotides read TGTGTCAGCAGTTTCCGCAGGGCAGGCGGCGATGAGCAGTTCTTC.

This clonotype appeared many times. The V gene is TRBV11-2, the J gene TRBJ2-1; D is uncertain. CDR3 length equals 13 residues. The V end was cut by 5 bases, the J end by 9 bases, with 14 bases between. Germline values: CDR1 SGHAT, CDR2 FQNNGV. This CDR3 reads CASSIPQVGEQFF. The CDR3, as DNA: TGTGCCAGCAGCATTCCTCAGGTGGGTGAGCAGTTCTTC. Complete variable domain (other parts from reference TRBV11-2 and TRBJ2-1): EAGVAQSPRYKIIEKRQSVAFWCNPISGHATLYWYQQILGQGPKLLIQFQNNGVVDDSQLPKDRFSAERLKGVDSTLKIQPAKLEDSAVYLCASSIPQVGEQFFGPGTRLTVL.

In this sample, this clonotype turned up once. The chain employs TRBV5-1 and TRBJ2-7; D gene unclear. Trimming stripped 4 bases from V and 4 bases from J, with 12 bases between. CDR1 and CDR2 from the germline V gene are SGHRS and YFSETQ. This CDR3 has 13 residues. CDR3 nucleotide sequence: TGCGCCAGCAGCAGCCAAGATAGGTACGAGCAGTACTTC. The encoded protein is CASSSQDRYEQYF.

This clonotype was detected ten times or more. This chain connects TRBV18 to TRBJ1-4, with a tentative D call TRBD1 (5 bases). Trimming pared 3 bases from V and 7 bases from J, leaving 18 bases between. Germline V gene lookup returns CDR1 KGHSH and CDR2 LQKENI. The CDR3 runs 16 residues. The CDR3 reads CASSPLTGGYGEKLFF. CDR3 DNA: TGTGCCAGCTCACCCCTGACGGGGGGGTACGGTGAAAAACTGTTTTTT.

Ten or more counts support this clonotype. The V call is TRBV19, the J call TRBJ2-1, with 7 bases fitting TRBD2. Unmatched junction bases numbered 3, after V lost 1 base and J lost 3 bases. Per the germline V gene, CDR1 is LNHDA and CDR2 is SQIVND (reference sequence). The CDR3 runs 15 residues. The CDR3 nucleotides read TGTGCCAGTAGTATAGTCGCGGGAGACTACAATGAGCAGTTCTTC. This encodes CASSIVAGDYNEQFF.

In its sample, this clonotype was seen many times. The chain joins TRBV29-1 to TRBJ1-6; D remains unclear. V lost 6 bases to trimming and J lost 6 bases, with 12 bases between them. CDR3 length: 13 residues. Germline CDR1 SQVTM, CDR2 ANQGSEA. This CDR3 is CSVSADFNSPLHF. The CDR3 nucleotides are TGCAGCGTCTCGGCTGATTTTAATTCACCCCTCCACTTT.

This clonotype was recorded at least ten times. The chain combines TRBV5-6 with TRBJ2-7, with D tentatively TRBD1 (5 bases). The CDR3 extends over 16 amino acids. V lost 2 bases and J lost 7, with 22 bases in between. Germline CDR1 reads SGHDT; CDR2 reads YYEEEE. The CDR3 coding sequence is TGTGCCAGCAGCTTTACCACCAGGGTCCTAGTGGGGGAGCAGTACTTC. This gives the protein CASSFTTRVLVGEQYF.

This clonotype has just a few counts. The chain joins TRBV7-8 to TRBJ1-5; D is unresolved. The CDR3 is made up of 13 amino acids. Germline-derived CDR1 and CDR2 are SGHVS and FQNEAQ. V shed 5 bases and J shed 6 bases, with 11 bases lying between them. CDR3 in DNA: TGTGCCAGCAGCGCGCTCCGGGGTCAGCCCCAGCATTTT. Translation gives CASSALRGQPQHF.

The chain employs TRBV19 and TRBJ1-5; 9 nucleotides line up with TRBD1. This CDR3 is built from 17 residues. Trimming removed 7 bases from V and 5 bases from J; junction bases left unmatched: 15. CDR1 is LNHDA, CDR2 SQIVND, per germline (reference sequence). The CDR3 sequence is CASMRDRAASGHQPQHF. The CDR3 DNA reads as TGTGCCAGTATGAGGGACAGGGCCGCCTCTGGGCATCAGCCCCAGCATTTT.

This clonotype was seen repeatedly, ten times or more. The V call is TRBV5-1, the J call TRBJ2-6, with D uncertain. The CDR3 covers 13 residues. Trimming took 5 bases from V and 2 from J, leaving 5 bases between them. Looked up from germline, CDR1 is SGHRS and CDR2 is YFSETQ. The CDR3: CASSGTGANVLTF. As DNA, the CDR3 is TGCGCCAGCAGTGGGACTGGGGCCAACGTCCTGACTTTC.

This clonotype was seen at least ten times. The rearrangement joins TRBV3-1 to TRBJ2-1; 8 positions match TRBD1. The CDR3 has 11 amino acids. The V gene's germline CDR1 is LGHDT and CDR2 YNNKEL (reference sequence). The J segment lost 13 bases and the V segment lost 8 bases, leaving 7 bases of the junction unmatched. The CDR3 is CASRGQGTQFF. The CDR3 nucleotides are TGTGCCAGCCGAGGACAGGGCACTCAGTTCTTC.

Ten or more counts support this clonotype. The chain uses TRBV30 and TRBJ1-2; TRBD1 agrees at 7 bases. The trim removed 2 bases at V and 4 bases at J, leaving 10 bases unmatched. This CDR3 has 15 amino acids. Germline V gene lookup returns CDR1 GTSNPN and CDR2 SVGIG (reference sequence). The CDR3 here is CAWSPSPGQIYGYTF. The CDR3 DNA reads TGTGCCTGGAGTCCCTCCCCGGGACAGATCTATGGCTACACCTTC.

This clonotype was detected many times. The gene calls are TRBV7-9 and TRBJ2-1; the match to TRBD2 covers 10 bases. CDR1 and CDR2 (germline): SEHNR, FQNEAQ (reference sequence). The CDR3 covers 19 residues. With 5 bases clipped from V and 9 bases from J, the junction kept 22 bases outside the gene matches. The CDR3 DNA follows: TGTGCCAGCAGCCCGACCCCGTTGCTTTCTAGCGGGAGTAAGGTTGAGCAGTTCTTC. Its translation: CASSPTPLLSSGSKVEQFF.

The sample holds many counts of this clonotype. V gene TRBV6-1 combines with J gene TRBJ1-5; possible D gene TRBD1, 6 bases. Looked up from germline, CDR1 is MNHNS and CDR2 is SASEGT. There are 15 residues in the CDR3. Trimming pared 4 bases from V and 0 bases from J, leaving 10 bases between. The CDR3 coding sequence is TGTGCCAGCAGTGGACAGGCTAATAGCAATCAGCCCCAGCATTTT. Protein sequence: CASSGQANSNQPQHF.